This is a list of T cell receptor beta chains from one sample in a study of beta chain features in type 1 diabetes. The protocol was immunoSEQ multiplex PCR, while the TCRdb copy is restricted to in-frame clones and leaves out a portion. The sample lists 860,000 or so clones; about a sixth were seen once. The material sequenced was naive CD4+ T cells from blood. The receptor set was obtained from a woman under 30 in good health. Each CDR3 is given with its conserved first and last residue.

TRBV27	CASSLSGTFYNEQFF
TRBV2	CASESGTSRISEQYF
TRBV28	CASSSPYGYTF
TRBV9	CASSVDFGSAGTEAFF
TRBV29-1	CSVGGTGLNQPQHF
TRBV7-2	CASARGTSGYNEQFF
TRBV7-3	CASSSGTSGITDTQYF
TRBV18	CASSPLRNTGELFF
TRBV7-9	CATNRGYEQYF
TRBV9	CASSYSTVNTEAFF
TRBV10-3	CAISVRDSYGYTF
TRBV28	CASRHGTDLIWHGYTF
TRBV5-1	CASSLARLAGSEQFF
TRBV5-6	CASTLLGAQGMDGYTF
TRBV7-8	CASSPTGDGYTF
TRBV5-4	CASSSRLGPYEQYF
TRBV28	CASTWGVLGEQYF
TRBV4-2	CASSRGVGTETYEQYF
TRBV6-6	CASSLTGGRANEQYF
TRBV18	CASSIGGTGVNEQFF
TRBV7-9	CASSLSTRGSTDTQYF
TRBV18	CASSPMEGWTGELFF
TRBV6-6	CASSGRAIGTDTQYF
TRBV15	CATSRDLAGGPLFF
TRBV9	CASSAQGSGANVLTF
TRBV7-9	CASSPGQGFRTQYF
TRBV19	CASSTRTGTMNTEAFF
TRBV7-9	CASTADGGTYNEQFF
TRBV5-4	CASSLDGLAPSTDTQYF
TRBV7-2	CASSRIREVDTQYF
TRBV5-4	CASSTGGLGTDTQYF
TRBV4-1	CASSPTNENSAQETQYF
TRBV7-3	CASSLSRAAYNEQFF
TRBV6-1	CASSEGRGVSNQPQHF
TRBV7-2	CASSYTYNSNQPQHF
TRBV25-1	CASKDFETQYF
TRBV18	CASSPPEAGAYEQYF
TRBV15	CATSRDRVGVGNQPQHF
TRBV7-2	CASSSRDRGRGASGKLFF
TRBV7-2	CASSFTRGYSEAFF
TRBV10-3	CAISDQGKISGNTIYF
TRBV5-4	CASRRTGIGANVLTF
TRBV7-8	CASSLLLGLNTEAFF
TRBV18	CASSPPGTAGTGELFF
TRBV6-1	CASNLAGAGDEQFF
TRBV6-6	CASNRGVTEAFF
TRBV5-4	CASSLRNSISGYTF
TRBV5-6	CASSFRQGAFTYEQYF
TRBV5-1	CASSLGGTGNQPQHF
TRBV7-3	CASTYRVPGPGSSGANVLTF
TRBV7-9	CASRSASLAGDEQYF
TRBV5-1	CASSSGVYSYNEQFF
TRBV19	CASKLGWRTGKNTGELFF
TRBV18	CASSPGMENTEAFF
TRBV7-9	CASSLGTLTEAFF